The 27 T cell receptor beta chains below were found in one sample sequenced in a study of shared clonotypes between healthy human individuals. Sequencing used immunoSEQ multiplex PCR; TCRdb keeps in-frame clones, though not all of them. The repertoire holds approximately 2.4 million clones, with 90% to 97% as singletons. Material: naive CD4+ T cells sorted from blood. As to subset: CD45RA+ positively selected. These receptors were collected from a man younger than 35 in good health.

CDR3 residues: CASSLAAGGAFYNEQFF. In DNA, the CDR3 is TGTGCCAGCAGCTTAGCGGCCGGGGGGGCCTTCTACAATGAGCAGTTCTTC. The J gene is TRBJ2-1, the V gene TRBV7-2, with TRBD2 matching 8 bases. The junction had 7 bases not matched to a gene; V was cut back by 0 bases and J by 3 bases. This CDR3 comprises 17 residues. Germline lookup yields CDR1 SGHTA and CDR2 FQGNSA.

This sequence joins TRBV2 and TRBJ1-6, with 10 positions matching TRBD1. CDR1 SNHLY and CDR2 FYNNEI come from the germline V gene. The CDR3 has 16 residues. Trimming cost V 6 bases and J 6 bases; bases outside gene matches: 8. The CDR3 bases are TGTGCCAGCAGAGGAGAAGGACAGGGGGGTAATTCACCCCTCCACTTT. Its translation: CASRGEGQGGNSPLHF.

The CDR3: CASAWDLQETQYF. The CDR3 DNA follows: TGTGCCAGTGCATGGGACTTACAAGAGACCCAGTACTTC. This chain links TRBV2 with TRBJ2-5; maybe TRBD2 (6 bases). Trimming shortened V by 9 bases and J by 2 bases, and 13 bases separated the two germline ends. The CDR3 is 13 amino acids. In germline, CDR1 is SNHLY, CDR2 FYNNEI.

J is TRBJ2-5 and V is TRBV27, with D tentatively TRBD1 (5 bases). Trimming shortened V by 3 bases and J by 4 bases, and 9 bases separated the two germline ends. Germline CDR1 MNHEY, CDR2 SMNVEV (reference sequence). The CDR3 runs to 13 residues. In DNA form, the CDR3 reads TGTGCCAGCAGTTTTGCAGGGTCAGAGACCCAGTACTTC. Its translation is CASSFAGSETQYF.

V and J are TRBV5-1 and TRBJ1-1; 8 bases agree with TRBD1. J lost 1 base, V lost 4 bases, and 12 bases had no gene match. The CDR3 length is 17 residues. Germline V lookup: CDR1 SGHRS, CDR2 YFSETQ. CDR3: CASSTWTGTLPNTEAFF. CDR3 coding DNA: TGCGCCAGCAGCACCTGGACAGGGACTCTTCCGAACACTGAAGCTTTCTTT. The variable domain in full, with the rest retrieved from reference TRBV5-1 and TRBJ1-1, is KAGVTQTPRYLIKTRGQQVTLSCSPISGHRSVSWYQQTPGQGLQFLFEYFSETQRNKGNFPGRFSGRQFSNSRSEMNVSTLELGDSALYLCASSTWTGTLPNTEAFFGQGTRLTVV.

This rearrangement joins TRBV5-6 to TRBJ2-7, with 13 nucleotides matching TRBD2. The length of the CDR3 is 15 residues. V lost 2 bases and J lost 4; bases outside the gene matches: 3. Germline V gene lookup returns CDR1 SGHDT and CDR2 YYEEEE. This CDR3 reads CASSLLAGGPYEQYF. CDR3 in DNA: TGTGCCAGCAGCTTACTAGCGGGAGGGCCATACGAGCAGTACTTC. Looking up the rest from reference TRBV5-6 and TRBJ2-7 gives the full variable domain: DAGVTQSPTHLIKTRGQQVTLRCSPKSGHDTVSWYQQALGQGPQFIFQYYEEEERQRGNFPDRFSGHQFPNYSSELNVNALLLGDSALYLCASSLLAGGPYEQYFGPGTRLTVT.

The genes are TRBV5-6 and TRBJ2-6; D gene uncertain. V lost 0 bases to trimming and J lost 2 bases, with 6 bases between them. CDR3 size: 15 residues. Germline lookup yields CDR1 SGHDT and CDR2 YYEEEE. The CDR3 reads CASSLDSTGANVLTF. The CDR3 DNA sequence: TGTGCCAGCAGCTTGGACAGCACTGGGGCCAACGTCCTGACTTTC.

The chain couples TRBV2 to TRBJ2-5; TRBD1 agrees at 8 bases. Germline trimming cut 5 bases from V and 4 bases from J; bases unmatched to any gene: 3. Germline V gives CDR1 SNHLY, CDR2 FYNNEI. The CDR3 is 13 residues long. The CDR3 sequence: CASSIQGAETQYF. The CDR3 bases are TGTGCCAGCAGTATTCAGGGGGCAGAGACCCAGTACTTC.

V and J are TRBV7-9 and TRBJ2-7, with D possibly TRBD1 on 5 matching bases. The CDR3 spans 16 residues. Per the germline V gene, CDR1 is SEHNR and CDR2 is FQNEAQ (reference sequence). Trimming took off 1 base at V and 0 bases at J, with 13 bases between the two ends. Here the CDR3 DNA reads TGTGCCAGCAGCTTAGTGACAAGGGGTAGCTCCTACGAGCAGTACTTC. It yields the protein CASSLVTRGSSYEQYF.

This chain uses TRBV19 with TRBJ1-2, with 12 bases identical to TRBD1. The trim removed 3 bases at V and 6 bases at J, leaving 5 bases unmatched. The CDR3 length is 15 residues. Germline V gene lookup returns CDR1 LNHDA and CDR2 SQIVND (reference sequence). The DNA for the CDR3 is TGTGCCAGTAGTATGGGACAGGGGGCTGCGAATGGCTACACCTTC. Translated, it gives CASSMGQGAANGYTF. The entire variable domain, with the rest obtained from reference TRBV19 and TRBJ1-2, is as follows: DGGITQSPKYLFRKEGQNVTLSCEQNLNHDAMYWYRQDPGQGLRLIYYSQIVNDFQKGDIAEGYSVSREKKESFPLTVTSAQKNPTAFYLCASSMGQGAANGYTFGSGTRLTVV.

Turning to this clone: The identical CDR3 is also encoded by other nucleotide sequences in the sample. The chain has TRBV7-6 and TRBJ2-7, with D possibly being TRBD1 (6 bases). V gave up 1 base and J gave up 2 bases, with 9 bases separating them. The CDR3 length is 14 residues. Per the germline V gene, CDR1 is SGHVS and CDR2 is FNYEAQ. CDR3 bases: TGTGCCAGCAGCTTAGGTACAGGGACCTACGAGCAGTACTTC. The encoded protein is CASSLGTGTYEQYF. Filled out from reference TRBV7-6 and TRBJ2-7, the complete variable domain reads GAGVSQSPRYKVTKRGQDVALRCDPISGHVSLYWYRQALGQGPEFLTYFNYEAQQDKSGLPNDRFSAERPEGSISTLTIQRTEQRDSAMYRCASSLGTGTYEQYFGPGTRLTVT.

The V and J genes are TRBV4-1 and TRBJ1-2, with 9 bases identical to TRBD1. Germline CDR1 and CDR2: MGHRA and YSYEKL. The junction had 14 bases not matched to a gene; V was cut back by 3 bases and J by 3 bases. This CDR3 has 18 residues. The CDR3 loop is CASSQSTGGAFGHYGYTF. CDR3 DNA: TGCGCCAGCAGCCAGTCCACAGGGGGCGCGTTTGGGCACTATGGCTACACCTTC.

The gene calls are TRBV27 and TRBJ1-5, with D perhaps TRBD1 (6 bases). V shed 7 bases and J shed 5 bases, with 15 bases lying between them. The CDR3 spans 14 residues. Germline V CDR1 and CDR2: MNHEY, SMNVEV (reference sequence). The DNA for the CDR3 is TGTGCCAGCATGAGAGGGGGAGGTTATCAGCCCCAGCATTTT. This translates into CASMRGGGYQPQHF.

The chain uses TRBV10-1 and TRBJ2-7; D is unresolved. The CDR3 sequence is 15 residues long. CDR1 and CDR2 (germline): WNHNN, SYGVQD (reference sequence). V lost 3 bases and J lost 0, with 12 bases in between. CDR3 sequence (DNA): TGCGCCAGCAGTGATACCGGCGGCAGCTCCTACGAGCAGTACTTC. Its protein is CASSDTGGSSYEQYF.

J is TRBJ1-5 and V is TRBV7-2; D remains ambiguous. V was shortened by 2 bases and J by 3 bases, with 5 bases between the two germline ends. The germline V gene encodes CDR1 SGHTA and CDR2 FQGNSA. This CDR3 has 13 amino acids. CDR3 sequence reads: CASSLFNNQPQHF. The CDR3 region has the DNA TGTGCCAGCAGCTTATTTAACAATCAGCCCCAGCATTTT.

CDR3 loop: CASSDTGSYNEQFF. The CDR3 DNA follows: TGTGCCAGCAGCGACACCGGCTCCTACAATGAGCAGTTCTTC. The rearrangement joins TRBV9 to TRBJ2-1, with D hard to call. The CDR3 has 14 residues. The ends were cut back, 3 bases at V and 0 bases at J, with 7 bases in the middle. Germline assignment: CDR1 SGDLS and CDR2 YYNGEE.

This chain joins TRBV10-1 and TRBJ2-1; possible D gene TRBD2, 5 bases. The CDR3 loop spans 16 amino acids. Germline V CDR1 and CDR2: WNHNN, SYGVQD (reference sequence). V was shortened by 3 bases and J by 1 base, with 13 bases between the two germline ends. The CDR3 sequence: CASSDTLGESYNEQFF. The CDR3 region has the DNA TGCGCCAGCAGTGATACGTTGGGAGAATCCTACAATGAGCAGTTCTTC.

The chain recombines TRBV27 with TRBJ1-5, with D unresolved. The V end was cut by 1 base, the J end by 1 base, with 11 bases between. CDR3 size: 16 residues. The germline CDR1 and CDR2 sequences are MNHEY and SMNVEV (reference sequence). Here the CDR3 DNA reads TGTGCCAGCAGTTTATTTCCCGGACTGAGCAATCAGCCCCAGCATTTT. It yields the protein CASSLFPGLSNQPQHF.

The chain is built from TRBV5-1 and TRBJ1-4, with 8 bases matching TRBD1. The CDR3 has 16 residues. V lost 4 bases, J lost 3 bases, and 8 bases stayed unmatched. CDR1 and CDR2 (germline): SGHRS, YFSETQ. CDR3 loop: CASSQHGQGPNEKLFF. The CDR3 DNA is TGCGCCAGCAGCCAACACGGACAGGGACCTAATGAAAAACTGTTTTTT.

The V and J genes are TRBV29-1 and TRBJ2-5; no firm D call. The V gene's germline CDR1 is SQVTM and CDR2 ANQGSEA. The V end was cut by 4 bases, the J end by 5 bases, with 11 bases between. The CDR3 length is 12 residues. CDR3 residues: CSVVVLGETQYF. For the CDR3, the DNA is TGCAGCGTTGTTGTCTTAGGGGAGACCCAGTACTTC.

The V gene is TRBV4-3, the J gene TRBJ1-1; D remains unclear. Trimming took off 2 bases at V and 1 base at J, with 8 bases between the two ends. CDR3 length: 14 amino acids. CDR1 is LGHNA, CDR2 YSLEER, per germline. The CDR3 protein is CASSQKRGNTEAFF. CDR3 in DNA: TGCGCCAGCAGCCAAAAACGGGGGAACACTGAAGCTTTCTTT.

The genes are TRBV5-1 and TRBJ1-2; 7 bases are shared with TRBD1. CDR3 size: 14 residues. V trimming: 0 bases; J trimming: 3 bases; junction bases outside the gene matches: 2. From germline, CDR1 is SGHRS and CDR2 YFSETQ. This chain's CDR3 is CASSLGQGHYGYTF. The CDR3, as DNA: TGCGCCAGCAGCTTGGGACAGGGTCACTATGGCTACACCTTC.

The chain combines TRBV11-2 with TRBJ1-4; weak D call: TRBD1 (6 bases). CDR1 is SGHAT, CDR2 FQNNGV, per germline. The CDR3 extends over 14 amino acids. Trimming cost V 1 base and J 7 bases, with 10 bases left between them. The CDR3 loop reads CASSLGRGGEKLFF. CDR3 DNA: TGTGCCAGCAGCTTAGGCAGGGGAGGTGAAAAACTGTTTTTT.

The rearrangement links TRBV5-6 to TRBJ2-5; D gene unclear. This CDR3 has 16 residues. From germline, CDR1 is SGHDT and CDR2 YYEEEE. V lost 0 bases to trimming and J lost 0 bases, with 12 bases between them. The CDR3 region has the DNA TGTGCCAGCAGCTTGGCGGGTCGCGAGTACCAAGAGACCCAGTACTTC. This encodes CASSLAGREYQETQYF. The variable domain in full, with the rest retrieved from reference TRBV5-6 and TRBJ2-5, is DAGVTQSPTHLIKTRGQQVTLRCSPKSGHDTVSWYQQALGQGPQFIFQYYEEEERQRGNFPDRFSGHQFPNYSSELNVNALLLGDSALYLCASSLAGREYQETQYFGPGTRLLVL.

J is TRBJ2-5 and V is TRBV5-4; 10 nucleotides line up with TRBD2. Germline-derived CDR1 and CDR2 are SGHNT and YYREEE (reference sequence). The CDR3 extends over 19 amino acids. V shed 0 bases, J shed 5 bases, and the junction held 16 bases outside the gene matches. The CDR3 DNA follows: TGTGCCAGCAGCTTGGTTTTCCGATCGTCTAGCGGGAGTTTGGAGACCCAGTACTTC. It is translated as CASSLVFRSSSGSLETQYF.

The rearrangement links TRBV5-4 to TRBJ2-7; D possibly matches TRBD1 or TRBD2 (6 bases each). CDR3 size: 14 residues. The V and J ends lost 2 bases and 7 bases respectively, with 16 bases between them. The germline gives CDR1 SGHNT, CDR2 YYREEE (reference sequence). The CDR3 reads CASSLKAGAGEQYF. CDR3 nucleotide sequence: TGTGCCAGCAGCTTAAAAGCAGGGGCGGGGGAGCAGTACTTC.

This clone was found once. CDR3 coding DNA: TGTGCCAGCTCACCACCATCTAGCTCAGATACGCAGTATTTT. Its translation: CASSPPSSSDTQYF. The chain links TRBV18 to TRBJ2-3; D possibly corresponds to TRBD2 (5 bases). V was clipped by 0 bases and J by 4 bases, with 8 bases between them. Germline V lookup: CDR1 KGHSH, CDR2 LQKENI. This CDR3 is 14 amino acids long.